The clone carrying this TCR beta chain was counted a few times. Its cognate antigen is unknown. Together with a sample-barcoded 5' primer, a J-beta primer mix was included in a second PCR lasting roughly 7 to 11 cycles. All samples yielded 3 million or more CDR3-containing paired-end reads. TCRdb used MiXCR to reprocess the 5' RACE reads, holding one entry per CDR3 protein. The table has 1.8 million or so distinct CDR3 sequences, around 42% seen once; the top ten hold about 21%. The record originates from a study of blood T cells in healthy people across ages. Whole-study findings and limits: Fewer expanded clones and more diversity marked long-lived versus aged donors.

This TCR came from a human donor in good health. The sequenced sample was blood.

The CDR3 coding sequence is TGCAGTGCTCCTAATCATAGTCCCGGGACAGGGGGCGCGTTTAATAATGAGCAGTTCTTC. Protein: CSAPNHSPGTGGAFNNEQFF. This chain connects TRBV20-1 to TRBJ2-1; TRBD1 agrees at 12 bases. Per germline, CDR1 DFQATT and CDR2 SNEGSKA (reference sequence). The CDR3 runs 20 residues. With 5 bases clipped from V and 7 bases from J, the junction kept 24 bases outside the gene matches.